The clone carrying this TCR beta chain was seen only a few times. Time point denoted: healthy volunteer bleed at 6 weeks. Unseparated into fractions, whole blood served as the source from which total RNA was extracted. These data are taken from a study of human T cells and chemical hapten exposure. From the RACE reads, TCRdb called clonotypes with MiXCR, one entry per CDR3 protein. The sample holds tens of thousands of distinct CDR3 sequences, around 8.7% seen once. From germline, CDR1 is KGHSH and CDR2 LQKENI. The CDR3 length is 13 residues. Trimming removed 0 bases at V and 1 base at J, with 1 base between.

The chain carries TRBV18 and TRBJ1-5; D call uncertain. Sequenced sample: whole blood. The receptor was derived from a male donor in good health. Some clones in this sample may be carry-over from other donors' samples. DNA for the CDR3: TGTGCCAGCTCACCACCAAGCAATCAGCCCCAGCATTTT. Translation gives CASSPPSNQPQHF.